These 5 T cell receptor beta chains were all obtained from the same sample, sequenced in a study of shared clonotypes between healthy human individuals. Assay used: immunoSEQ multiplex PCR; TCRdb lists only in-frame clones, some missing. Among 2 million to 2.5 million clones, around 95% were seen once, and the ten largest hold less than 0.15%. The sequencing sample was made of naive CD4+ T cells sorted from blood. The subset here: CD45RA+ positively selected. Receptor source: a young man in good health.

This chain connects TRBV5-4 to TRBJ2-1, with TRBD1 as a possible D gene (5 bases). Germline CDR1 is SGHNT and CDR2 is YYREEE (reference sequence). Trimming took 0 bases from V and 6 from J, leaving 19 bases between them. The CDR3 has 17 amino acids. CDR3 coding DNA: TGTGCCAGCAGCTTGGGAGCCCCAGGGTACGGTTCCAATGAGCAGTTCTTC. Translated: CASSLGAPGYGSNEQFF. The full variable domain, in which reference TRBV5-4 and TRBJ2-1 provide the parts outside the CDR3, is ETGVTQSPTHLIKTRGQQVTLRCSSQSGHNTVSWYQQALGQGPQFIFQYYREEENGRGNFPPRFSGLQFPNYSSELNVNALELDDSALYLCASSLGAPGYGSNEQFFGPGTRLTVL.

This clone was seen once. V usage is TRBV2 and J usage is TRBJ2-5, with 10 bases that match TRBD2. CDR3 length: 16 residues. The junction had 7 bases not matched to a gene; V was cut back by 4 bases and J by 2 bases. The V gene's germline CDR1 is SNHLY and CDR2 FYNNEI. The CDR3 sequence: CASSAPGLALQETQYF. The CDR3 DNA follows: TGTGCCAGCAGTGCTCCGGGACTAGCGTTGCAAGAGACCCAGTACTTC.

The chain recombines TRBV6-1 with TRBJ2-7, with D uncertain. This CDR3 has 11 residues. With 5 bases removed from V and 7 bases from J, the gap between germline ends came to 9 bases. Germline-derived CDR1 and CDR2 are MNHNS and SASEGT. This CDR3 is CASSTFLEQYF. The CDR3 coding sequence is TGTGCCAGCAGTACTTTTTTGGAGCAGTACTTC.

V gene TRBV7-2 combines with J gene TRBJ1-2, with 7 positions matching TRBD1. Germline CDR1 reads SGHTA; CDR2 reads FQGNSA. The CDR3 is 15 residues long. The ends lost 3 bases at V and 2 bases at J; junction bases unmatched: 6. The CDR3 DNA is TGTGCCAGCAGCTTTGACCCGACAGGGAACTATGGCTACACCTTC. It yields the protein CASSFDPTGNYGYTF.

The chain has TRBV10-3 and TRBJ2-7; a possible D gene is TRBD1 (5 bases). V was trimmed by 10 bases and J by 0 bases, leaving 13 bases between them. CDR1 ENHRY and CDR2 SYGVKD come from the germline V gene. The CDR3 has 13 amino acids. The CDR3: CATQGFNSYEQYF. The CDR3 DNA sequence: TGTGCCACCCAGGGTTTCAACTCCTACGAGCAGTACTTC.